This T cell receptor (beta chain) was sequenced for a study of control samples from healthy donors and cancer patients (dated by TCRdb to about 2020). As concerns this clone: Its antigen is not yet known. No much larger clone exists at a distance of one base, and base qualities are not known. This sample includes further DNA sequences coding for the same CDR3.

Trimming at the junction amounts to 3 bases on V and 2 bases on J, and the germline ends lie 1 base apart. The germline V gene (reference sequence) gives CDR1 as LGHDT and CDR2 as YNNKEL. The cysteine opens and the phenylalanine closes a CDR3 of 11 amino acids. Just CDR3 DNA is preserved here, 33 bases in frame from base 1. To prepare the library, the immunoSEQ multiplex PCR assay was applied. What TCRdb holds here is the immuneACCESS table cut down to in-frame rearrangements. Part of the clones is not present; checked against another copy, under half of the missing clones reflect an unresolved V gene, and the others are unexplained. The sample has 90,000 to 100,000 clones on record, roughly nine tenths of them singletons. 3.5% to 4.5% of the sample lies in the top ten.

This TCR was recovered from a woman aged 18-29 years in good health. Sequencing was performed on blood. The rearranged chain carries TRBV3-1 (or the pseudogene TRBV3-2) and TRBJ2-5, with the D segment identity uncertain. Read as DNA, the sequence is TGTGCCAGCAGCCAGCAAGAGACCCAGTACTTC. Its coded protein is CASSQQETQYF.